The 6 T cell receptor beta chains in this list originate from one sample, sequenced in a study of blood T cell repertoires in COVID-19. Only in-frame clones appear in the TCRdb table, and some are missing; sequencing was by immunoSEQ multiplex PCR. The sample carries more than 250,000 clones, 70% to 90% recorded once. Sequencing was done on a sample of peripheral blood. These receptors came from a man aged 50 to 59 with active or convalescent COVID-19.

This clone was detected a few times. The chain has TRBV7-9 and TRBJ2-1; 9 bases map to TRBD1. Germline CDR1 reads SEHNR; CDR2 reads FQNEAQ (reference sequence). The V and J ends lost 5 bases and 12 bases, in that order; junction bases with no gene match: 5. This CDR3 has 12 amino acids. CDR3 sequence (DNA): TGTGCCAGCAGCCAACAGGGGGCCGGGCAGTTCTTC. This translates into CASSQQGAGQFF.

The genes are TRBV25-1 and TRBJ1-3, with 7 bases fitting TRBD1. Germline V gene lookup returns CDR1 MGHDK and CDR2 SYGVNS. After removal of 3 bases from V and 0 bases from J, the junction contained 8 bases not matched to a gene. CDR3 length: 17 residues. The CDR3 sequence is CASSDSRGTDSGNTIYF. The DNA of the CDR3 is TGTGCCAGCAGTGACTCGAGGGGGACAGACTCTGGAAACACCATATATTTT. The variable domain in full, completed from reference TRBV25-1 and TRBJ1-3, reads EADIYQTPRYLVIGTGKKITLECSQTMGHDKMYWYQQDPGMELHLIHYSYGVNSTEKGDLSSESTVSRIRTEHFPLTLESARPSHTSQYLCASSDSRGTDSGNTIYFGEGSWLTVV.

The rearrangement uses TRBV3-1 (or the pseudogene TRBV3-2) and TRBJ1-5; D is possibly TRBD1 (6 bases). V lost 3 bases to trimming and J lost 6 bases, with 12 bases between them. Germline V gene lookup returns CDR1 LGHDT and CDR2 YNNKEL (reference sequence). The CDR3 is 14 residues long. The CDR3 DNA reads TGTGCCAGCAGCCAGGGACATAAGAGTCAGCCCCAGCATTTT. Protein sequence: CASSQGHKSQPQHF.

V is TRBV4-3 and J is TRBJ2-1; the match to TRBD2 covers 9 bases. The J segment lost 4 bases and the V segment lost 2 bases, leaving 6 bases of the junction unmatched. The CDR3 is 16 amino acids. CDR1 is LGHNA, CDR2 YSLEER, per germline. The CDR3 protein is CASSQQTSGSYNEQFF. In nucleotides, the CDR3 is TGCGCCAGCAGCCAACAAACTAGCGGGTCTTACAATGAGCAGTTCTTC.

CDR3 sequence reads: CASSGTGSYEQYF. The CDR3 DNA follows: TGTGCCAGCTCCGGGACAGGGAGTTACGAGCAGTACTTC. The chain combines TRBV12-5 with TRBJ2-7, with TRBD1 matching 9 bases. Germline CDR1 and CDR2: LGHNT and FRNRAP. The CDR3 runs to 13 residues.

The V call is TRBV10-3, the J call TRBJ2-7; 11 nucleotides line up with TRBD1. CDR1 and CDR2 from the germline V gene are ENHRY and SYGVKD. CDR3 length: 14 amino acids. J lost 3 bases, V lost 7 bases, and 5 bases had no gene match. CDR3 nucleotides: TGTGCCATCAAGGGGACAGGGGGGGACTACGAGCAGTACTTC. Protein sequence: CAIKGTGGDYEQYF.